This T cell receptor (beta chain) was recorded in a study of T cells in Graves' hyperthyroidism and ophthalmopathy. Study conclusions and caveats: In the analysis, a 13 V-J model separated ophthalmopathy from stable hyperthyroidism. Prediction of ophthalmopathy progression came a median roughly 6.7 months pre-onset. Most thyroid clonotypes expanded above 0.001 were also detected in blood.

This clonotype was seen a few times. Its antigen remains unidentified. Germline loops: CDR1 DFQATT, CDR2 SNEGSKA (reference sequence). The CDR3 spans 13 residues. V was trimmed by 6 bases and J by 8 bases, leaving 19 bases between them. Hyperthyroidism patients were newly diagnosed, had disease duration under 2 months, and were aged 18 to 65 years. The investigators amplified TCR beta CDR3 regions from RNA transcripts. An initial round of RT-PCR targeting the TCR CDR3 relied on the HTBI primer set. MiXCR was run by TCRdb on the multiplex PCR reads, yielding one entry per CDR3 protein. Here the sample spans 550,000 to 800,000 distinct CDR3 sequences, about a sixth being singletons.

This sequence originates from a man aged 18 to 29 with Graves' hyperthyroidism. The chain combines TRBV20-1 with TRBJ1-2; a weak D match, TRBD1 (5 bases). Sequenced input: blood. The CDR3 sequence is CSATSRDDLGYTF. In DNA form, the CDR3 reads TGCAGTGCGACTTCGAGGGACGACCTCGGCTACACCTTC.